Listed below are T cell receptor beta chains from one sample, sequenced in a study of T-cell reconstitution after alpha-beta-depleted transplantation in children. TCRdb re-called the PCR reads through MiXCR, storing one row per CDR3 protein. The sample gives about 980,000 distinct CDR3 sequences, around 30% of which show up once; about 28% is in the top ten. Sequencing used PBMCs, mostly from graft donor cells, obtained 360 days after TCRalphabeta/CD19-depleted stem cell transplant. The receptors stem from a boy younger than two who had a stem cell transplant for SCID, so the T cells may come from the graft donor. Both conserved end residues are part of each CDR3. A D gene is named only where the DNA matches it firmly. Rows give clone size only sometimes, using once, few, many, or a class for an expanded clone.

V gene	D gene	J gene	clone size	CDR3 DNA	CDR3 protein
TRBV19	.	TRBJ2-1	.	TGTGCCAGCAGGCGGGCCCCCTCTGGGAATGAGCAGTTCTTC	CASRRAPSGNEQFF
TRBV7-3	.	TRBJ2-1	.	TGTGCCAGCAGCTTAACCCAGCCAGCAGCTAACAATGAGCAGTTCTTC	CASSLTQPAANNEQFF
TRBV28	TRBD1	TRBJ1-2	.	TGTGCCAGCAGTTTTGGTCAGGGGGTAGGTGGCTACACCTTC	CASSFGQGVGGYTF
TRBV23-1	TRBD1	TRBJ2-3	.	TGCGCCAGCATTCTTCGGACAGGACCTGACACAGATACGCAGTATTTT	CASILRTGPDTDTQYF
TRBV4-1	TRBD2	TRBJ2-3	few	TGCGCCAGCAGCCAAGAGGGACTAGGGATAGATACGCAGTATTTT	CASSQEGLGIDTQYF
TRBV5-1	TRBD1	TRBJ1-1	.	TGCGCCAGCAGCCCGGGGGACAGAATAAACACTGAAGCTTTCTTT	CASSPGDRINTEAFF
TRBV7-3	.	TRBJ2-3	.	TGTGCCAGCAGCTTAAGTCCCTATACTAAGAAGAGGGCTCACTTCACAGATACGCAGTATTTT	CASSLSPYTKKRAHFTDTQYF
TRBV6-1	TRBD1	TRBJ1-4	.	TGTGCCAGCAGTGGACCGGACAGGCTGAATGAAAAACTGTTTTTT	CASSGPDRLNEKLFF
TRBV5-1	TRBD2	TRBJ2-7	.	TGCGCCAGCAGCTCCCGGTGGAATAGCGGGGTAGGAGAGCAGTACTTC	CASSSRWNSGVGEQYF
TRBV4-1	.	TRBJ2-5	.	TGCGCCAGCAGCCAAGATGGGAGAGGGACGGTCCAAGAGACCCAGTACTTC	CASSQDGRGTVQETQYF
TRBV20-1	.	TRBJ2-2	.	TGCAGTGCTAGAGAAGTCCACCGCAACACCGGGGAGCTGTTTTTT	CSAREVHRNTGELFF
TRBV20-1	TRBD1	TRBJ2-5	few	TGCAGTGCGACAGGGGAAGAGACCCAGTACTTC	CSATGEETQYF
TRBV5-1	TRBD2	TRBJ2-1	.	TGCGCCAGCAGCTTGGATGCGGGGGGGCGGGATGAGCAGTTCTTC	CASSLDAGGRDEQFF
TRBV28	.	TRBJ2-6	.	TGTGCCAGCAGTTTACACAACTCTGGGGCCAACGTCCTGACTTTC	CASSLHNSGANVLTF
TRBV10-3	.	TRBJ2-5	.	TGTGCCATCAGTGAGAGGCAGGTGTACGAGACCCAGTACTTC	CAISERQVYETQYF
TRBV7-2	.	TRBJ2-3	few	TGTGCCAGCAGCAAGGGACTTCGCACAGATACGCAGTATTTT	CASSKGLRTDTQYF
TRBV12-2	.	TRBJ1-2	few	TGTGCAAGTCGACACCTACAGGGGAACTATGGCTACACCTTC	CASRHLQGNYGYTF
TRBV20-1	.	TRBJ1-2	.	TGCAGTGCTAGAGATCCCGGCTATGGCTACACCTTC	CSARDPGYGYTF
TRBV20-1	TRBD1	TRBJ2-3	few	TGCAGTGCTGCTACAGGGGGGTCAGATACGCAGTATTTT	CSAATGGSDTQYF
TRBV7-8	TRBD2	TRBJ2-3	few	TGTGCCAGCAGCTTTCTTTACGGGGCGGGGGAGAGGACAGATACGCAGTATTTT	CASSFLYGAGERTDTQYF
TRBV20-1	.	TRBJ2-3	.	TGCAGTGCTAGTATTTTAAGCGGGTTTCCAGATACGCAGTATTTT	CSASILSGFPDTQYF
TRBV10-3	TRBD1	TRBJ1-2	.	TGTGCCATCAGTGCCGGGACAGGCCTCTATGGCTACACCTTC	CAISAGTGLYGYTF
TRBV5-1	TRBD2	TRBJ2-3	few	TGCGCCAGCAGCTACCTACTAGCGGGGGTTGATACGCAGTATTTT	CASSYLLAGVDTQYF
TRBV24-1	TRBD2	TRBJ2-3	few	TGTGCCACCGGGACTAGTCCCACAGATACGCAGTATTTT	CATGTSPTDTQYF
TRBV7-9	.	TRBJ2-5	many	TGTGCCAGCAGTAGGGAGAGAGAGACCCAGTACTTC	CASSRERETQYF
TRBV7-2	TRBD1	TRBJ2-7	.	TGTGCCAGCAGCCCCGTCGGACAGGGGAACTTATACGAGCAGTACTTC	CASSPVGQGNLYEQYF
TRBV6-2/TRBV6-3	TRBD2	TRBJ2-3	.	TGTGCCAGCAGTTACGAGCGGGGGTCAAGAGATACGCAGTATTTT	CASSYERGSRDTQYF
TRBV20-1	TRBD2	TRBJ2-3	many	TGCAGTGCTAGAGGACTAGCGGACGGAACAGATACGCAGTATTTT	CSARGLADGTDTQYF
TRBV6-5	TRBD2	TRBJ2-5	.	TGTGCCAGCAGTTACTCGAGTTTATCGGTAGCGGGGGGTTTTCAGACCCAGTACTTC	CASSYSSLSVAGGFQTQYF
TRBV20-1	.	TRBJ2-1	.	TGCAGTGCTGCCCCCGACCAGTCCTACAATGAGCAGTTCTTC	CSAAPDQSYNEQFF
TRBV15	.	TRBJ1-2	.	TGTGCCACCAGCAGTGGGGCGGTGGGCTATGGCTACACCTTC	CATSSGAVGYGYTF
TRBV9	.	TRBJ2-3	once	TGTGCCAGCAGCACCCGGGACTCCCCCCCAGATACGCAGTATTTT	CASSTRDSPPDTQYF
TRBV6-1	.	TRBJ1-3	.	TGTGCCAGCAGCCAACGCGGACAGCTTTACTCTGGAAACACCATATATTTT	CASSQRGQLYSGNTIYF
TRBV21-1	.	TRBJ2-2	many	TGTGCCAGCACCCCCACCCGGGGGTATGGCACCGGGGAGCTGTTTTTT	CASTPTRGYGTGELFF
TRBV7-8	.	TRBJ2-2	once	TGTGCCAGCAGCTTATTTTCAGGGTCAAACACCGGGGAGCTGTTTTTT	CASSLFSGSNTGELFF
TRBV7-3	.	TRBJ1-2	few	TGTGCCAGCAGCGCCTATGCAGGGGATGATGGCTACACCTTC	CASSAYAGDDGYTF
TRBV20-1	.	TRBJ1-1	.	TGCAGTGCCAGTCGGACAGTAAAAACTGAAGCTTTCTTT	CSASRTVKTEAFF
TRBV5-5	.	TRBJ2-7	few	TGTGCCAGCAGCTCAAATCTCGGGACACTTCGTTACGAGCAGTACTTC	CASSSNLGTLRYEQYF
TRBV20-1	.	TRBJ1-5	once	TGCAGTGCTAGAGCGAGTGAGAGAGGCAATCAGCCCCAGCATTTT	CSARASERGNQPQHF
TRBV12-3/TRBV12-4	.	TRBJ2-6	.	TGTGCCAGCAGGCCCGGGACCAGACGCTCCGGGGCCAACGTCCTGACTTTC	CASRPGTRRSGANVLTF
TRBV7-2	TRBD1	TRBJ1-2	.	TGTGCCAGCAGCCAAACATCCGCCGGGACAGTCTATGGCTACACCTTC	CASSQTSAGTVYGYTF
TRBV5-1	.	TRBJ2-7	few	TGCGCCAGCAGCTTGGTAGTGATAGGGGCCAGGGGGGACGAGCAGTACTTC	CASSLVVIGARGDEQYF
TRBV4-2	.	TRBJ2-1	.	TGTGCCAGCAGCCAAAGTGGCGGAATCTACAATGAGCAGTTCTTC	CASSQSGGIYNEQFF
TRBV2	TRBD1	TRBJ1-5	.	TGTGCCAGCAGCCAGGGGGGGGCGAGTCAGCCCCAGCATTTT	CASSQGGASQPQHF
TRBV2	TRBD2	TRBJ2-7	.	TGTGCCAGCAGTGATTCGCTAGCGGACTACGAGCAGTACTTC	CASSDSLADYEQYF
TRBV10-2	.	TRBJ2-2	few	TGCGCCAGCAGTGAATCTTTGGGGGCGGACACCGGGGAGCTGTTTTTT	CASSESLGADTGELFF
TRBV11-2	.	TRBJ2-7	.	TGTGCCAGCAGCTCGCAGGGGGGGAGCTCCTACGAGCAGTACTTC	CASSSQGGSSYEQYF
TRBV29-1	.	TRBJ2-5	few	TGCAGCGTTGGGTACCAAGAGACCCAGTACTTC	CSVGYQETQYF
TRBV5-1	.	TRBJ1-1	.	TGCGCCAGCAGCTTGCTAGGGGCCCGTGAAGCTTTCTTT	CASSLLGAREAFF
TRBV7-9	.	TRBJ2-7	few	TGTGCCAGCAGCTTAGCCACCGAGCAGTACTTC	CASSLATEQYF
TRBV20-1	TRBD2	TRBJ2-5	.	TGCAGTGCGTCGGGACTAGCGGAAGAGACCCAGTACTTC	CSASGLAEETQYF
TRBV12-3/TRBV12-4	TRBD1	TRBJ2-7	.	TGTGCCAGCAGTTTTTCAACAGGGGAGTACGAGCAGTACTTC	CASSFSTGEYEQYF
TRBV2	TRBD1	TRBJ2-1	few	TGTGCCAGCAAGTTAGACAGGGGGCTTTACAATGAGCAGTTCTTC	CASKLDRGLYNEQFF